This TCR beta chain was found in a study of early T cells in non-severe SARS-CoV-2 infection. CDR3 size: 14 residues. CDR1 is SGDLS and CDR2 is YYNGEE in the germline V gene. V was pared by 1 base and J by 5 bases, with 13 bases between. TCRdb re-called the 5' RACE reads through MiXCR, storing one row per CDR3 protein. Seen here are 45,000 to 55,000 distinct CDR3 sequences, around 10% observed once, and the top ten hold roughly 8.3%. The TCR sequence derives from an adult who was a healthcare worker with PCR-confirmed SARS-CoV-2 infection or an uninfected control (not recorded which). What was sequenced was whole blood. The rearrangement links TRBV9 to TRBJ2-7, with TRBD1 as a possible D gene (5 bases). CDR3 sequence: CASSVYPDIDEQYF. CDR3 DNA: TGTGCCAGCAGCGTATACCCGGACATCGACGAGCAGTACTTC.